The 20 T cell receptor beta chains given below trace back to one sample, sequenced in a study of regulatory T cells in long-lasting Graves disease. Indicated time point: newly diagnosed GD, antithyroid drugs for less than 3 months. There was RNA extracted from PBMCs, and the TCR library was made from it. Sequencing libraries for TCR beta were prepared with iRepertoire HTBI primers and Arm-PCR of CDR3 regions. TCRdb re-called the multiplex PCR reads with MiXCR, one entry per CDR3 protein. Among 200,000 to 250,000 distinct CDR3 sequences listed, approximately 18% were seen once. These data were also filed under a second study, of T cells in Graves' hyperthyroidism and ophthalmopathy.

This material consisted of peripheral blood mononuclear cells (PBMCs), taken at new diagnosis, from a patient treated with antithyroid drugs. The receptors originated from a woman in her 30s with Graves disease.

CDR3 nucleotide sequence: TGTGCCAGCAGTCGGGAACCCGGGGAGCTGTTTTTT. Residues: CASSREPGELFF. The chain carries TRBV2 and TRBJ2-2, with a tentative D call TRBD2 (5 bases). This CDR3 is 12 amino acids long. Germline CDR1 and CDR2: SNHLY and FYNNEI. V was pared by 5 bases and J by 6 bases, with 7 bases between.

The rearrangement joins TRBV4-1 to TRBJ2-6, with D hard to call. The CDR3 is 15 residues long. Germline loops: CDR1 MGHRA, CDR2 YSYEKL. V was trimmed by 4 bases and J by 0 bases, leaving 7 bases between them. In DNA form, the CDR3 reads TGCGCCAGCAGCCCCCCGGCCTCTGGGGCCAACGTCCTGACTTTC. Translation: CASSPPASGANVLTF.

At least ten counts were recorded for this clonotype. CDR3 sequence: CASSFGGTEAFF. The CDR3 DNA follows: TGTGCCAGCAGCTTCGGGGGGACTGAAGCTTTCTTT. V gene TRBV12-3 or TRBV12-4 combines with J gene TRBJ1-1; tentatively, D is TRBD1 (5 bases). V was shortened by 6 bases and J by 5 bases, with 10 bases between the two germline ends. The CDR3 is 12 residues long.

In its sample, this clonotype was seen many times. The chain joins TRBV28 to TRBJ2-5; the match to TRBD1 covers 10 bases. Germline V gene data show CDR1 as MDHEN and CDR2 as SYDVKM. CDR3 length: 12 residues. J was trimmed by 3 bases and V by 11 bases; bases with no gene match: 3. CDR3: CAGGTGEETQYF. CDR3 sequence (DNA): TGTGCCGGAGGGACAGGGGAAGAGACCCAGTACTTC.

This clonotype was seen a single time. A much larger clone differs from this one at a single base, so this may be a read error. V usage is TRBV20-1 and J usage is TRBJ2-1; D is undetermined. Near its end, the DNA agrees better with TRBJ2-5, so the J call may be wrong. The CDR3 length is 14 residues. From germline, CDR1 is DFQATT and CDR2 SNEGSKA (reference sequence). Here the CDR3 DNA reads TGCAGTGCTAGAGTCTGGCGGATCCAAGAGGCCCAGTACTTC. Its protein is CSARVWRIQEAQYF.

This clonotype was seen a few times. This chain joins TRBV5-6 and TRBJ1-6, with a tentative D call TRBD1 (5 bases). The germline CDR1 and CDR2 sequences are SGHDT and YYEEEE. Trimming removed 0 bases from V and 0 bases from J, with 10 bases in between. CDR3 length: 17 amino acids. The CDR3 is CASSLDRRGSYNSPLHF. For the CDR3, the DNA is TGTGCCAGCAGCTTGGACAGGAGAGGCTCCTATAATTCACCCCTCCACTTT.

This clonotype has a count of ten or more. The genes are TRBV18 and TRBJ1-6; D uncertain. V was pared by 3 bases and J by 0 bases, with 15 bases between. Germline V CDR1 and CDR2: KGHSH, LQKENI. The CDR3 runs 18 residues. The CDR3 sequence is CASSPYGRTNSYNSPLHF. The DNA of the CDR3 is TGTGCCAGCTCACCCTACGGACGTACTAACTCCTATAATTCACCCCTCCACTTT.

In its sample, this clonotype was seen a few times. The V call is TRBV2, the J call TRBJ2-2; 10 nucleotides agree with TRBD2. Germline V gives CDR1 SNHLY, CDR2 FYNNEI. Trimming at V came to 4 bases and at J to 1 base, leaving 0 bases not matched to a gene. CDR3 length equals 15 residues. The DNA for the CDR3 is TGTGCCAGCAGTGGACTAGCGGGGAACACCGGGGAGCTGTTTTTT. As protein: CASSGLAGNTGELFF.

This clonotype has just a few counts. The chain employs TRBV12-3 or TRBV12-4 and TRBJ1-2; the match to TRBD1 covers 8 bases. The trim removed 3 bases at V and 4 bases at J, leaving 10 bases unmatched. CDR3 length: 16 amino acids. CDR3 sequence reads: CASSFWRGDRIYGYTF. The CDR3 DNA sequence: TGTGCCAGCAGTTTTTGGCGCGGGGACAGGATCTATGGCTACACCTTC.

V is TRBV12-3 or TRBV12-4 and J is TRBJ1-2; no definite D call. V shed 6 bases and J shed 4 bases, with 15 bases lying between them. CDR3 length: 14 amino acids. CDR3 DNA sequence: TGTGCCAGCAGCACTAGGGCTAGATCCTATGGCTACACCTTC. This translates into CASSTRARSYGYTF.

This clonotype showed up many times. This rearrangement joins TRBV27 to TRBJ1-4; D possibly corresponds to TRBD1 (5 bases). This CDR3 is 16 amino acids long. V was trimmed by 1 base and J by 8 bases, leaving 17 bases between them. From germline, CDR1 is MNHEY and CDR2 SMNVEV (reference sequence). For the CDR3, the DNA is TGTGCCAGCAGTTTATTCACGACCGTCAGGGAGGAAAAACTGTTTTTT. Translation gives CASSLFTTVREEKLFF. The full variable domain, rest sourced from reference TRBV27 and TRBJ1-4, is EAQVTQNPRYLITVTGKKLTVTCSQNMNHEYMSWYRQDPGLGLRQIYYSMNVEVTDKGDVPEGYKVSRKEKRNFPLILESPSPNQTSLYFCASSLFTTVREEKLFFGSGTQLSVL.

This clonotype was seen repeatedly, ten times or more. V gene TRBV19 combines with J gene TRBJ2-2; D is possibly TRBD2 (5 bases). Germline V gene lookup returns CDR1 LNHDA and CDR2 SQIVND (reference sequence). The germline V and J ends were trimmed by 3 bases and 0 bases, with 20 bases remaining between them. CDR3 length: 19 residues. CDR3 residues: CASSILTLSGSSNTGELFF. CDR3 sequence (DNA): TGTGCCAGTAGTATCCTGACCTTATCGGGATCCTCGAACACCGGGGAGCTGTTTTTT.

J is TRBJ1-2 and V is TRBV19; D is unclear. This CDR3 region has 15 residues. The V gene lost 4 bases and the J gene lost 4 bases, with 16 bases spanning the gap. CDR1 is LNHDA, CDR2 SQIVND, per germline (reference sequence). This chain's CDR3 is CASSSASGVPYGYTF. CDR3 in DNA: TGTGCCAGTAGTAGCGCATCCGGGGTTCCCTATGGCTACACCTTC.

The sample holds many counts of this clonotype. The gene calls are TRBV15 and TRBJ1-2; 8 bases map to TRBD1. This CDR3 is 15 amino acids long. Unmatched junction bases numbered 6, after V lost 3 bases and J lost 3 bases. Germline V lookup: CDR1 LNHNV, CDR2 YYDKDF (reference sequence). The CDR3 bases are TGTGCCACCAGCAGGTCATCGGACAGGGACTATGGCTACACCTTC. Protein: CATSRSSDRDYGYTF.

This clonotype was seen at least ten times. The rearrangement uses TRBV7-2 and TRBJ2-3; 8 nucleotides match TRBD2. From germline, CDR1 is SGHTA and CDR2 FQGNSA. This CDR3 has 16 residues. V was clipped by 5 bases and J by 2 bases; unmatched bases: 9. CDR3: CASSRRGGGNTDTQYF. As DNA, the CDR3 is TGTGCCAGCAGCCGACGGGGCGGGGGGAACACAGATACGCAGTATTTT.

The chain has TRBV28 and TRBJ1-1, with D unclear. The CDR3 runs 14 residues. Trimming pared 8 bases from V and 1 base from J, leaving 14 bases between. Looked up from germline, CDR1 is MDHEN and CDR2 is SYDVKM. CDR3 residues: CASRVRGENTEAFF. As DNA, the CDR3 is TGTGCCAGCCGCGTGCGAGGAGAGAACACTGAAGCTTTCTTT.

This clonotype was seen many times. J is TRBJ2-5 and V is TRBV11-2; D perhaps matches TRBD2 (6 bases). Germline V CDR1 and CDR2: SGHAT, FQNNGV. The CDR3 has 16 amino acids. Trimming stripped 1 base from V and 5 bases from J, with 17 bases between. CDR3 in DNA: TGTGCCAGCAGCTTAGGTGGGCGGGGCGCCTTGGAGACCCAGTACTTC. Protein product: CASSLGGRGALETQYF.

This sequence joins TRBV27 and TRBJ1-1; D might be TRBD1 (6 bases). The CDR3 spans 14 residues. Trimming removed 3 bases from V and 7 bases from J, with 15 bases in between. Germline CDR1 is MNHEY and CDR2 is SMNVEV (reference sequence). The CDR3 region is CASSLESDSVEAFF. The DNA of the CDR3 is TGTGCCAGCAGTTTGGAATCGGACAGCGTTGAAGCTTTCTTT.

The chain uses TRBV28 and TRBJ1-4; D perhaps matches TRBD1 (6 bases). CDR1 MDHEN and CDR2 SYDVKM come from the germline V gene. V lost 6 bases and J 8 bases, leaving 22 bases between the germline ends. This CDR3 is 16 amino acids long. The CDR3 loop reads CASSLTPSLRGEKLFF. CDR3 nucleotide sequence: TGTGCCAGCAGCCTCACCCCCTCCTTGAGGGGGGAAAAACTGTTTTTT.

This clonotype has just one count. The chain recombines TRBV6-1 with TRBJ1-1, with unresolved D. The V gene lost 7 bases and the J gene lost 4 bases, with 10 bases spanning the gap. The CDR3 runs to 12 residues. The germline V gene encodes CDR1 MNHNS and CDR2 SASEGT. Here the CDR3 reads CASIEMGTEAFF. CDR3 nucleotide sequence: TGTGCCAGCATCGAGATGGGCACTGAAGCTTTCTTT.